The following is a T cell receptor beta chain sequence with its context. Which antigen it targets is not known. Per-base qualities were not stored, and no clone one base away is much larger. These data come from a study of beta chain features in type 1 diabetes (dated by TCRdb to about 2018). Context from the whole study: No differences in mean age, gender distribution, total cell number or subset yield were found between patients and healthy donors. A total of just under 110,000,000 sorted cells were examined across all samples, and RNA yield correlated strongly with the number of cells per subset. In the study, TCRB repertoires of sorted circulating CD4+ T cell subsets from recently diagnosed type 1 diabetes patients were compared with those of matched healthy donors. Naive and central memory subsets were obtained from all 30 or so donors, but regulatory and stem cell-like memory subsets were isolated from only 8 patients and about 8 healthy donors. Broad study findings and their caveats: PCR might favor shorter templates, but patient and control samples were amplified and corrected together, so any skew would affect both groups equally. Type 1 diabetes patients showed a moderate but significant shortening of TCRB CDR3 length in all four CD4+ subsets. Only small numbers of individuals were included in the HLA sub-analyses, which left unresolved whether HLA type had any influence on TCRB rearrangement. Patients with type 1 diabetes made fewer insertions and deleted more nucleotides at VDJ recombination sites, implying thymic rearrangement abnormalities. Naive, central memory and regulatory TCRB repertoires appeared to be more alike among patients than among healthy donors. Because cDNA rather than genomic DNA was sequenced, highly expressing activated cells could have been over-represented, although no difference in activation and CD3 levels was found between groups.

The High Capacity cDNA Reverse Transcription Kit was used to reverse transcribe all of the isolated RNA, meaning that expressed TCRB transcripts were what got sequenced. Naive, central memory and regulatory T cell samples underwent deep immunoSEQ sequencing, averaging around 4 million total reads per sample. After sorted cells were lysed in RLT buffer, RNA was extracted with DNase-treated RNeasy Micro or Mini kits, with the choice depending on cell number. To prevent cross-contamination, each cell subset was processed individually, whereas patient and healthy donor samples were processed jointly. The immunoSEQ multiplex PCR was used to amplify TCRB sequences from cDNA, generating 87-bp fragments that spanned the CDR3 region. Sequencing of the amplicons was performed on the Illumina HiSeq platform. Per the source publication's procedure: PCR bias was corrected computationally using synthetic template baselines, and reads within Hamming distance 2 were collapsed, with unmergeable singletons discarded. Reads were aligned against IMGT so that V, D and J genes, CDR3 length and insertions or deletions at six rearrangement sites could be assigned. Within each subset, clonotype counts were normalized to the number of sorted cells before true diversity and Gini coefficients were calculated with the tcR R package. Repertoire sharing was quantified using the overlap coefficient calculated on TCRB nucleotide sequences. Out-of-frame TCRB sequences from naive cells were analyzed as a proxy for the pre-selection repertoire. What TCRdb holds here is the immuneACCESS table cut down to in-frame rearrangements. Part of the clones is not present; checked against another copy, under half of the missing clones reflect an unresolved V gene, and the others are unexplained. That table supplies the V and J calls and clone size; D and trimming were determined from the DNA. In this sample the table shows 200,000 to 300,000 clones, roughly 10% of which occur a single time. The ten top clones hold about 0.018% of the sample.

Each donor gave one peripheral blood draw, about 100 mL on average, collected into heparinised tubes. Using a panel that included CD45RO, CCR7, CD25, CD127, CD95 and CD27, naive, central memory, regulatory and stem cell-like memory CD4+ T cells were sorted on a BD FACSAria II. All sorted populations exceeded 95% purity. PBMCs were separated immediately by Lymphoprep density gradient centrifugation and were stained directly, without being cultured. Samples were stained and sorted in pairs, with one healthy donor and one patient per experiment, so that batch effects were minimized. For this chain, trimming is 6 bases at the V end and 2 bases at the J end, and the number of junction bases without a gene match is 4. The CDR3 has 14 amino acids, counting the end cysteine and phenylalanine. Only the CDR3 portion is preserved as DNA: 42 bases, with reading frame beginning at the first base. Via the germline V gene, CDR1 is MNHEY and CDR2 SVGAGI.

This TCR came from a young man with type 1 diabetes. Recombination linked TRBV6-5 to TRBJ2-7; the central 10 bases match TRBD1. Sequencing used naive CD4+ T cells from blood. Interpreted using the paper, the cell subset or site label stands for: true naive CD4+ T cells. The DNA reads TGTGCCAGCAGGAAGGGACAGGGGACCTACGAGCAGTACTTC. Its protein reads: CASRKGQGTYEQYF.